Shown below are 6 T cell receptor beta chains from a single sample sequenced in a study of blood T cell repertoires in COVID-19. Here immunoSEQ multiplex PCR was the method, and the copy in TCRdb shows in-frame clones only, minus some. The sample lists about 140,000 clones, 80% to 90% occurring once. The sequenced sample was peripheral blood. Receptors originate from a man in his fifties or sixties with active or convalescent COVID-19.

J is TRBJ1-2 and V is TRBV5-4, with TRBD1 matching over 10 bases. CDR3 length: 16 residues. The V and J ends lost 4 bases and 0 bases, in that order; junction bases with no gene match: 6. Per the germline V gene, CDR1 is SGHNT and CDR2 is YYREEE (reference sequence). The CDR3: CASSRGQGGSNYGYTF. The DNA for the CDR3 is TGTGCCAGCAGCCGCGGACAGGGGGGTTCTAACTATGGCTACACCTTC.

The chain links TRBV5-6 to TRBJ2-7; 10 bases map to TRBD2. Germline CDR1 reads SGHDT; CDR2 reads YYEEEE. The CDR3 covers 15 residues. V lost 5 bases, J lost 7 bases, and 12 bases stayed unmatched. CDR3 protein: CASRSSGRKIPEQYF. CDR3 bases: TGTGCCAGCAGGTCTAGCGGGAGAAAGATTCCTGAGCAGTACTTC.

Here the CDR3 reads CASSFLRATNEKLFF. The CDR3 region has the DNA TGCGCCAGCAGCTTCCTCCGGGCAACTAATGAAAAACTGTTTTTT. V and J are TRBV5-1 and TRBJ1-4, with unresolved D. This CDR3 has 15 amino acids. Germline CDR1 SGHRS, CDR2 YFSETQ. V was trimmed by 2 bases and J by 0 bases, leaving 8 bases between them.

The chain combines TRBV27 with TRBJ1-5; 9 nucleotides line up with TRBD1. From germline, CDR1 is MNHEY and CDR2 SMNVEV (reference sequence). The CDR3 is made up of 16 amino acids. The V and J ends lost 5 bases and 11 bases, in that order; junction bases with no gene match: 16. The CDR3 region is CASSPKPWDRVPAQHF. As DNA, the CDR3 is TGTGCCAGCAGTCCAAAACCCTGGGACAGGGTTCCAGCCCAGCATTTT.

J is TRBJ2-7 and V is TRBV29-1, with 9 bases identical to TRBD1. V lost 7 bases, J lost 4 bases, and 11 bases stayed unmatched. Germline V lookup: CDR1 SQVTM, CDR2 ANQGSEA. The CDR3 loop spans 14 amino acids. CDR3 amino acids: CSACDGDRAYEQYF. The CDR3 region has the DNA TGCAGCGCCTGCGATGGGGACAGGGCTTACGAGCAGTACTTC.

This chain connects TRBV5-1 to TRBJ2-1, with 8 bases lining up with TRBD2. CDR3 length: 15 amino acids. Germline V gives CDR1 SGHRS, CDR2 YFSETQ. V shed 1 base, J shed 7 bases, and the junction held 7 bases outside the gene matches. The CDR3 region is CASSLSPGGINEQFF. The DNA for the CDR3 is TGCGCCAGCAGCTTGTCCCCGGGAGGGATTAATGAGCAGTTCTTC. The full variable domain, rest sourced from reference TRBV5-1 and TRBJ2-1, is KAGVTQTPRYLIKTRGQQVTLSCSPISGHRSVSWYQQTPGQGLQFLFEYFSETQRNKGNFPGRFSGRQFSNSRSEMNVSTLELGDSALYLCASSLSPGGINEQFFGPGTRLTVL.